Listed below are T cell receptor beta chains from one sample, sequenced in a study of T cell changes during pregnancy in multiple sclerosis. Libraries were prepared by immunoSEQ multiplex PCR; TCRdb keeps only in-frame clonotypes and omits some of them. This table holds almost 20,000 clones, 89% found once. The source was CD8+ T cells from peripheral blood mononuclear cells, collected in the second trimester of pregnancy. These receptors all come from a female donor in good health, enrolled as a control in a pregnancy study. Both conserved end residues are part of each CDR3. The D gene is left open where the match is weak. Rows give clone size only sometimes, using once, few, many, or a class for an expanded clone.

.,TRBV2,TRBJ1-1,TRBD1,TGTGCCAGCACCCCAACGCTGGACAGGGCTATGAACACTGAAGCTTTCTTT,CASTPTLDRAMNTEAFF
medium-sized,TRBV19,TRBJ2-6,TRBD1,TGTGCCAGCTCCGGGACAGGGGTCTCTGGGGCCAACGTCCTGACTTTC,CASSGTGVSGANVLTF
.,TRBV4-2,TRBJ1-3,.,TGTGCCAGCAGCCACCGTGAGGGCAGGTTGGGAAACACCATATATTTT,CASSHREGRLGNTIYF
.,TRBV11-2,TRBJ2-1,TRBD2,TGTGCCAGCAGCTTACTAGCGGGGCCCCTCAATGAGCAGTTCTTC,CASSLLAGPLNEQFF
.,TRBV27,TRBJ2-7,.,TGTGCCAGCAGTGACAGAAACTCCTACGAGCAGTACTTC,CASSDRNSYEQYF
.,TRBV5-1,TRBJ2-2,.,TGCGCCAGCAGCTTGGCCACGCCAGTAAGAGGGGAGCTGTTTTTT,CASSLATPVRGELFF
.,TRBV13,TRBJ2-7,TRBD2,TGTGCCAGCAGCTTAGCACTAGCGGGAGGATACGAGCAGTACTTC,CASSLALAGGYEQYF
.,TRBV27,TRBJ2-7,TRBD2,TGTGCCAGCAGTTTAACTAGCGGGTGGGCCTACGAGCAGTACTTC,CASSLTSGWAYEQYF
.,TRBV19,TRBJ1-1,TRBD1,TGTGCCAGTAGTATGGGACAGGGGGCTGTTACTGAAGCTTTCTTT,CASSMGQGAVTEAFF
.,TRBV7-9,TRBJ1-2,TRBD1,TGTGCCAGCAGCACTAGACAGGGAGAAGGCTATGGCTACACCTTC,CASSTRQGEGYGYTF
.,TRBV27,TRBJ2-5,TRBD2,TGTGCCAGCAGTTCCGGACTAGCGGGTTCCCAAGAGACCCAGTACTTC,CASSSGLAGSQETQYF
.,TRBV7-6,TRBJ2-7,TRBD1,TGTGCCAGCAGCTTAGAGGTCGGGACAGGGGAATACGAGCAGTACTTC,CASSLEVGTGEYEQYF
.,TRBV15,TRBJ2-5,TRBD2,TGTGCCACCAGCAGAGGGGTTAGCGGGGGGGCCCAAGAGACCCAGTACTTC,CATSRGVSGGAQETQYF
once,TRBV6-6,TRBJ1-5,TRBD1,TGTGCCAGCAACACAAGGGGGCCTAATCAGCCCCAGCATTTT,CASNTRGPNQPQHF
.,TRBV7-9,TRBJ1-1,.,TGTGCCAGCAGCCGAGGAAACACTGAAGCTTTCTTT,CASSRGNTEAFF
.,TRBV28,TRBJ2-1,TRBD2,TGTGCCAGCAGTTTTTATGATGCCGGACTAGCGGGAGAAATGGAGCAGTTCTTC,CASSFYDAGLAGEMEQFF
.,TRBV29-1,TRBJ1-1,TRBD1,TGCAGCGTTGTGGGCCATTTTGGGCAGGGGGGGAACACTGAAGCTTTCTTT,CSVVGHFGQGGNTEAFF
.,TRBV7-8,TRBJ1-1,.,TGTGCCAGCAGCGAGACAGTTATTCTCTTCAACACTGAAGCTTTCTTT,CASSETVILFNTEAFF
.,TRBV5-8,TRBJ1-5,TRBD1,TGTGCCAGCAGCATCGGACAGGGGGGTCAGCCCCAGCATTTT,CASSIGQGGQPQHF
.,TRBV7-9,TRBJ2-5,.,TGTGCCAGCAGCCCCGTACACGGGAGCTGGGGGGAGACCCAGTACTTC,CASSPVHGSWGETQYF
.,TRBV5-6,TRBJ2-7,TRBD2,TGTGCCAGCAGCCGGATTGCTGGGGCCGGGGGGTACGAGCAGTACTTC,CASSRIAGAGGYEQYF
.,TRBV4-2,TRBJ1-2,.,TGTGCCAGCAGCCAAGCGCCCCCGGGACATTATGGCTACACCTTC,CASSQAPPGHYGYTF